The next 3 T cell receptor beta chains were all read from a single sample in a study of cytomegalovirus exposure and HLA in healthy donors. Primers: 60 Vbeta forward and 13 Jbeta reverse. Clones were sequenced by immunoSEQ multiplex PCR, and TCRdb holds only the in-frame ones, with some missing. The sample lists over 80,000 clones; about three quarters were seen once. Sequencing used PBMCs. Receptor source: a middle-aged man in good health and CMV-seronegative.

This clone was found a few times. V and J are TRBV5-1 and TRBJ1-6; the match to TRBD1 covers 9 bases. V trimming: 5 bases; J trimming: 9 bases; junction bases outside the gene matches: 6. The CDR3 has 14 residues. CDR1 is SGHRS and CDR2 is YFSETQ in the germline V gene. The CDR3 sequence: CASRATGGTSPLHF. CDR3 nucleotide sequence: TGCGCCAGCAGGGCTACAGGGGGCACTTCACCCCTCCACTTT.

This clone has just a few counts. The chain combines TRBV5-4 with TRBJ2-1, with D uncertain. The CDR3 has 13 residues. Trimming pared 2 bases from V and 4 bases from J, leaving 7 bases between. The germline V gene encodes CDR1 SGHNT and CDR2 YYREEE (reference sequence). The CDR3 protein is CASSFGEYNEQFF. The CDR3 nucleotides read TGTGCCAGCAGCTTTGGAGAATACAATGAGCAGTTCTTC.

To note about this clone: One junction end does not reproduce the germline sequence, and a read error may be involved. This sample includes further DNA sequences coding for the same CDR3. V and J are TRBV29-1 and TRBJ2-4; TRBD2 matches at 8 bases. The germline V gene encodes CDR1 SQVTM and CDR2 ANQGSEA. This CDR3 is built from 13 residues. Here the CDR3 DNA reads TGCAGCGCCGCACTAGCGGTGGATAACATCCAGTACTTC. Amino acid sequence: CSAALAVDNIQYF.